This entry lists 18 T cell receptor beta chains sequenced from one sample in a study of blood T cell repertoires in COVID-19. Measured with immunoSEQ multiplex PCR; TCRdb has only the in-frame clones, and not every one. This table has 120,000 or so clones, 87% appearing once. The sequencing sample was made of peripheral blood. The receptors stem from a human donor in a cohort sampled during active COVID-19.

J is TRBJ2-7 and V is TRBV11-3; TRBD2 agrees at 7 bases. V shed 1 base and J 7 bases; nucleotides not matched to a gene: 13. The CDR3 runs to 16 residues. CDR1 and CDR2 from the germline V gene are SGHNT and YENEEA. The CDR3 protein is CASSLVRRGVVGEQYF. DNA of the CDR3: TGTGCCAGCAGCTTAGTACGTCGGGGGGTGGTAGGAGAGCAGTACTTC.

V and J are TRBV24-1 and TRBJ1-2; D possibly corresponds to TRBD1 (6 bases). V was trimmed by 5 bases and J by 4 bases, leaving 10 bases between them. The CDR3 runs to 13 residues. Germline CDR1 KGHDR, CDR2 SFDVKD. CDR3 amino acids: CATSGTGIYGYTF. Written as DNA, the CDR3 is TGTGCCACCAGTGGAACAGGGATCTATGGCTACACCTTC.

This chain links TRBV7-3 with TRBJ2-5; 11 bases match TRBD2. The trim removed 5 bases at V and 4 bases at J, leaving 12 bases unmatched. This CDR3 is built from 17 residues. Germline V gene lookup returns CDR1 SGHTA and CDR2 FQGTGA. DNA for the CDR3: TGTGCCAGCAGCCTAGCGGGGGGTGCAGTAGTAGGAGAGACCCAGTACTTC. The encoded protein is CASSLAGGAVVGETQYF.

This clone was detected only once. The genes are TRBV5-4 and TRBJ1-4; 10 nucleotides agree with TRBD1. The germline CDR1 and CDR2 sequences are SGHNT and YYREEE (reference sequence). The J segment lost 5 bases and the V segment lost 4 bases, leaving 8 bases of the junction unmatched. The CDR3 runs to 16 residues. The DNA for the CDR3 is TGTGCCAGCAGCGCCGGGACAGGGGTGGGGAATGAAAAACTGTTTTTT. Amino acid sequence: CASSAGTGVGNEKLFF.

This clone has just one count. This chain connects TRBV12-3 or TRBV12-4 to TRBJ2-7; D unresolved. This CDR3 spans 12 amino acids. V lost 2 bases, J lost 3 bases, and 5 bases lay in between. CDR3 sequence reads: CASSLQVYEQYF. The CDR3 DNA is TGTGCCAGCAGTTTACAGGTCTACGAGCAGTACTTC.

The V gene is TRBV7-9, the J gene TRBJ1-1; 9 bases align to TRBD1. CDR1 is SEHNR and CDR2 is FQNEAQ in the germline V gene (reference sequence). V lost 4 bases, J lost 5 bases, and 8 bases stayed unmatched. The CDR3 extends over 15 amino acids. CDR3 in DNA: TGTGCCAGCAGCTACATTGACAGGGGGGATACTGAAGCTTTCTTT. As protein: CASSYIDRGDTEAFF. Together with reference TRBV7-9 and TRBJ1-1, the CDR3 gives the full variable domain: DTGVSQNPRHKITKRGQNVTFRCDPISEHNRLYWYRQTLGQGPEFLTYFQNEAQLEKSRLLSDRFSAERPKGSFSTLEIQRTEQGDSAMYLCASSYIDRGDTEAFFGQGTRLTVV.

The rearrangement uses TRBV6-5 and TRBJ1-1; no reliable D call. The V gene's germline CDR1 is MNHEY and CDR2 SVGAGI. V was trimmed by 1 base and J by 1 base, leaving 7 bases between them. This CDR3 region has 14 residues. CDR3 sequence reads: CASSYFPENTEAFF. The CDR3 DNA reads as TGTGCCAGCAGTTACTTTCCAGAGAACACTGAAGCTTTCTTT.

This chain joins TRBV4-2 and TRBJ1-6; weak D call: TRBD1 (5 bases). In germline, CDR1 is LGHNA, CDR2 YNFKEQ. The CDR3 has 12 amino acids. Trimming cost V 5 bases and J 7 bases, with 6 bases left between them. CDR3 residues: CASSSGNSPLHF. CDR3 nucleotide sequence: TGTGCCAGCAGCTCAGGGAATTCACCCCTCCACTTT.

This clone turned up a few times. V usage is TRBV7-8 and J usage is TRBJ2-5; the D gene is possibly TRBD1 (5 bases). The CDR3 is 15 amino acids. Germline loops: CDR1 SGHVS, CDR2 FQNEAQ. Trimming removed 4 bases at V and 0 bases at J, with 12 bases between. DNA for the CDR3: TGTGCCAGCAGCTGGCGTCTCAGGGACCAAGAGACCCAGTACTTC. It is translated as CASSWRLRDQETQYF.

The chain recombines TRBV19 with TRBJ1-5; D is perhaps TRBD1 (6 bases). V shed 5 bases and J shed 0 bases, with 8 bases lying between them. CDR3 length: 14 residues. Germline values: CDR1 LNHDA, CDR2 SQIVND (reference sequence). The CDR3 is CASSGQTSNQPQHF. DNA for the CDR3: TGTGCCAGTAGTGGACAGACTAGCAATCAGCCCCAGCATTTT. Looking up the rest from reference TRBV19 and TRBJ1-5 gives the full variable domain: DGGITQSPKYLFRKEGQNVTLSCEQNLNHDAMYWYRQDPGQGLRLIYYSQIVNDFQKGDIAEGYSVSREKKESFPLTVTSAQKNPTAFYLCASSGQTSNQPQHFGDGTRLSIL.

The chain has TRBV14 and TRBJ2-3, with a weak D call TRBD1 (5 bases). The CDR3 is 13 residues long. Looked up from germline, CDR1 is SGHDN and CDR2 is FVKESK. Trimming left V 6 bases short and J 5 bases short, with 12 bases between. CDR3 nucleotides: TGTGCCAGCAGACGGCAGGGATTAGATACGCAGTATTTT. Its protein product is CASRRQGLDTQYF.

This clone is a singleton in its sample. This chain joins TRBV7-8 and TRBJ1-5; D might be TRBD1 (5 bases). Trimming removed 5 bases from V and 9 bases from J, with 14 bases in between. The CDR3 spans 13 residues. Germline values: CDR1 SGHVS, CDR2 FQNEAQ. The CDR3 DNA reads TGTGCCAGCAGCCGCCCGGGGGGAGGGCCCCAGCATTTT. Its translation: CASSRPGGGPQHF.

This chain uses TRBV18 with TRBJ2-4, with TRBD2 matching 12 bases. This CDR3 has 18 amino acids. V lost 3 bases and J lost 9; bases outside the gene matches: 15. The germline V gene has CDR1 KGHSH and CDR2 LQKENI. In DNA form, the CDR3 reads TGTGCCAGCTCACCGAGTCGAGGACTAGCGGGAAGTACGGGCATTCAGTACTTC. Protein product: CASSPSRGLAGSTGIQYF.

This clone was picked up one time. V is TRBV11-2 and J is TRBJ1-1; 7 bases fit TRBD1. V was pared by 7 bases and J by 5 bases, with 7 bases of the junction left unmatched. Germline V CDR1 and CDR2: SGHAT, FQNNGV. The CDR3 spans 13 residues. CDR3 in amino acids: CASKPTGRTEAFF. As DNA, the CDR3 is TGTGCCAGCAAACCGACAGGGCGGACTGAAGCTTTCTTT.

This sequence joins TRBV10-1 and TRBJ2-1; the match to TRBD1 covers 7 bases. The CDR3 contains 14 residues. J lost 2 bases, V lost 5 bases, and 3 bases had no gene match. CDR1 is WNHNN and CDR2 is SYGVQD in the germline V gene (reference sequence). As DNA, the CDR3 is TGCGCCAGCAGTCAGGACAGGACCTACAATGAGCAGTTCTTC. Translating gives CASSQDRTYNEQFF.

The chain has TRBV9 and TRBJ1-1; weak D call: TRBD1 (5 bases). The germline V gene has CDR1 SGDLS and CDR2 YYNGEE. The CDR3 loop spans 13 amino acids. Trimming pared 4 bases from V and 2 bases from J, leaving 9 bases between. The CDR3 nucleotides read TGTGCCAGCAGCCCACGGACAAACACTGAAGCTTTCTTT. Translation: CASSPRTNTEAFF.

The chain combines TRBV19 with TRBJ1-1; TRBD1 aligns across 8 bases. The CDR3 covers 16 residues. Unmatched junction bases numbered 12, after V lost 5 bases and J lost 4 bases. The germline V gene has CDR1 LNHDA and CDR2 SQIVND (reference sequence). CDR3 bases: TGTGCCAGTAGTTCGATTCCACAGGGGGGGGGCACTGAAGCTTTCTTT. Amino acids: CASSSIPQGGGTEAFF.

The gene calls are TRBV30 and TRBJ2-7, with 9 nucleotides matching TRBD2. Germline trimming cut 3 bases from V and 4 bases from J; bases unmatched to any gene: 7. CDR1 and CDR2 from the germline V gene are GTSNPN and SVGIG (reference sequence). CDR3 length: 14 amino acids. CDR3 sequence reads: CAWSAGLAPYEQYF. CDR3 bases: TGTGCCTGGAGCGCCGGACTAGCGCCTTACGAGCAGTACTTC.